Listed below are T cell receptor beta chains from one sample, sequenced in a study of response to subunit inactivated influenza vaccine. TCRdb reprocessed the RT-PCR reads via MiXCR and lists one record per CDR3 protein. This sample yields over 300,000 distinct CDR3 sequences, of which 21% are seen a single time; roughly 10% belongs to the top ten. The material sequenced was PBMCs from blood, taken approximately 22 months after vaccination. These receptors were collected from a man aged 50 to 69 who received an inactivated influenza vaccine. The CDR3 runs from the conserved cysteine through the conserved F or W. The D gene is left open where the match is weak. Only part of the rows carry a size: once, few, many, or a class if the clone is expanded.

CDR3nt,CDR3aa,d_gene,v_gene,j_gene,abundance
TGTGCCAGTAGTATAGGACAGGGGAGTCACGAGCAGTACTTC,CASSIGQGSHEQYF,TRBD1,TRBV19,TRBJ2-7,few
TGCAGTGCTAGAGACATGGTACGGCAGGGACCCAACTATGGCTACACCTTC,CSARDMVRQGPNYGYTF,.,TRBV20-1,TRBJ1-2,many
TGTGCCAGCAGTCTAGCCGGGGGATTGACAGATACGCAGTATTTT,CASSLAGGLTDTQYF,.,TRBV4-2,TRBJ2-3,few
TGTGCCAGCAGCCCATCAAATACGCAGTATTTT,CASSPSNTQYF,.,TRBV7-2,TRBJ2-3,.
TGTGCCTGGAGTGTACCAGGGACCGGCTACACCTTC,CAWSVPGTGYTF,.,TRBV30,TRBJ1-2,few
TGCGCCAGCAGCTTAGGGACTAGCGGGGTCACAGATACGCAGTATTTT,CASSLGTSGVTDTQYF,TRBD2,TRBV5-1,TRBJ2-3,.
TGCAGCGTTGGTTCCCGGCTCACTGAAGCTTTCTTT,CSVGSRLTEAFF,.,TRBV29-1,TRBJ1-1,.
TGTGCCAGCAGTTTCTACCGACTCCGAGCGGGAGACAATGAGCAGTTCTTC,CASSFYRLRAGDNEQFF,TRBD2,TRBV12-3/TRBV12-4,TRBJ2-1,few
TGCAGTGCTAGAAAGCCGGGACTAGCCTCCAATGAGCAGTTCTTC,CSARKPGLASNEQFF,TRBD2,TRBV20-1,TRBJ2-1,.
TGTGCCAGTAGTATTGGATGGAGGGGGAAGAAGACTGGAAACACCATATATTTT,CASSIGWRGKKTGNTIYF,.,TRBV19,TRBJ1-3,many
TGTGCCAGCAGCCCTAGGGGGCAGCCAGTTAATGAAAAACTGTTTTTT,CASSPRGQPVNEKLFF,TRBD1,TRBV5-6,TRBJ1-4,.
TGCAGCGTTGAAATGGGGCCCACAGATACGCGGTATTTT,CSVEMGPTDTRYF,.,TRBV29-1,TRBJ2-3,.
TGTGCCAGCAGCTTAGTCGCCAGCGGGAAGAACATTCAGTACTTC,CASSLVASGKNIQYF,TRBD2,TRBV7-8,TRBJ2-4,.
TGCAGCGTTCCCAATAGTTTAGACAGAAACCTCAACTATGGCTACACCTTC,CSVPNSLDRNLNYGYTF,.,TRBV29-1,TRBJ1-2,many
TGTGCCAGCGGCTTACGGGGGACTCAAGAGACCCAGTACTTC,CASGLRGTQETQYF,.,TRBV5-6,TRBJ2-5,.
TGTGCCAGCAGCTTAGCGCGGCGGCAGGAAAACATTCAGTACTTC,CASSLARRQENIQYF,.,TRBV7-2,TRBJ2-4,few
TGTGCCAGCAGCCCCGGAGACAGGGGGACTAATGAAAAACTGTTTTTT,CASSPGDRGTNEKLFF,TRBD1,TRBV7-9,TRBJ1-4,.
TGCAGTGCTAGAGTCTCGGGGGGTCTAGAAAAACTGTTTTTT,CSARVSGGLEKLFF,.,TRBV20-1,TRBJ1-4,many
TGTGCCAGCAGCCGGCCCCAGCGGAGTCTAAACATTCAGTACTTC,CASSRPQRSLNIQYF,.,TRBV7-2,TRBJ2-4,few
TGCGCCAGCAGCTTGGAGGGGGCATCTTACAATGAGCAGTTCTTC,CASSLEGASYNEQFF,TRBD1,TRBV5-1,TRBJ2-1,many
TGCAGCGTCGGCACTCGTCACACCGGGGAGCTGTTTTTT,CSVGTRHTGELFF,.,TRBV29-1,TRBJ2-2,.
TGTGCCAGCAGCTTAGAACAGGGGGGTGAGCAGTTCTTC,CASSLEQGGEQFF,TRBD1,TRBV7-2,TRBJ2-1,.
TGCGCCAGCAGCTATGGGGGTTCTGGGGGCACAGATACGCAGTATTTT,CASSYGGSGGTDTQYF,.,TRBV5-1,TRBJ2-3,few
TGTGCCAGTAGTATAGATCATCTAACAGATACGCAGTATTTT,CASSIDHLTDTQYF,.,TRBV19,TRBJ2-3,.
TGTGCCAGCAGCCCGGACAAGAACTCCTACAATGAGCAGTTCTTC,CASSPDKNSYNEQFF,.,TRBV5-4,TRBJ2-1,.
TGTGCCAGCATGTCAGGGCCCTACGAGCAGTACTTC,CASMSGPYEQYF,.,TRBV6-5,TRBJ2-7,few
TGTGCCACACGGGGGCCTGGGGAGCTGTTTTTT,CATRGPGELFF,.,TRBV19,TRBJ2-2,.
TGTGCCAGCAGTTATACAGGGGGCAAACAGCCCCAGCATTTT,CASSYTGGKQPQHF,TRBD1,TRBV6-2/TRBV6-3,TRBJ1-5,.
TGTGCCACCCGGGGGGAATCGGAGACCCAGTACTTC,CATRGESETQYF,TRBD2,TRBV6-2/TRBV6-3,TRBJ2-5,.
TGTGCCAGCAGCTTGGTCGCTGGAAACACCATATATTTT,CASSLVAGNTIYF,.,TRBV5-6,TRBJ1-3,few
TGTGCCAGCAGTAAGAGCTCCTATAATTCACCCCTCCACTTT,CASSKSSYNSPLHF,.,TRBV12-3/TRBV12-4,TRBJ1-6,.
TGCAGTGCCAACCTAGGGACGGCCTATGGCTACACCTTC,CSANLGTAYGYTF,.,TRBV20-1,TRBJ1-2,few
TGCGCCAGCAGCCACGGACATTACGAGCAGTACTTC,CASSHGHYEQYF,.,TRBV4-3,TRBJ2-7,.
TGTGCCAGCAGCTTAGAAGGGTATAACACTGAAGCTTTCTTT,CASSLEGYNTEAFF,.,TRBV7-9,TRBJ1-1,.
TGTGCCAGCAGCGGCCCGACAGGGGATTTCTCTGGGGCCAACGTCCTGACTTTC,CASSGPTGDFSGANVLTF,.,TRBV21-1,TRBJ2-6,.
TGCAGTGCTAGAAATGTAGGGACAGTAGCTTCTGAAGCTTTCTTT,CSARNVGTVASEAFF,TRBD1,TRBV20-1,TRBJ1-1,.
TGCAGTCAAAGGACACCCGAGGTCCTATCACCCCTCCACTTT,CSQRTPEVLSPLHF,.,TRBV20-1,TRBJ1-6,many